This T cell receptor (beta chain) was identified in a study of blood T cell repertoires in COVID-19. Looking at the study overall: Nucleic acid was either cDNA or gDNA, and it came from T cells, B-cell-depleted T cells, or PBMCs.

The CDR3 covers 15 residues. The J segment lost 2 bases and the V segment lost 1 base, leaving 2 bases of the junction unmatched. Germline V gene data show CDR1 as LGHNA and CDR2 as YSLEER. Sequencing used immunoSEQ multiplex PCR; TCRdb keeps in-frame clones, though not all of them. Of over 300,000 clones in the sample, over 70% were seen once. The TCR was taken from a woman aged 45-59 years with acute or convalescent COVID-19. Sequencing was done on a sample of peripheral blood. The chain employs TRBV4-3 and TRBJ2-7, with 10 bases matching TRBD2. The CDR3 nucleotides read TGCGCCAGCAGCCAAGGGACTAGCGGAACCTACGAGCAGTACTTC. Translating gives CASSQGTSGTYEQYF.